The clone carrying this T cell receptor (beta chain) was observed a few times. Assay: immunoSEQ multiplex PCR; the TCRdb copy retains only in-frame clones and omits some. The sample consists of roughly 250,000 clones, 80% to 90% of them appearing once. The data originate from a study of blood T cell repertoires in COVID-19. As for the study in general: There were acute and convalescent COVID-19 samples, and they came from the United States, Italy and Spain. PBMCs, B-cell-depleted T cells, or T cells provided the cDNA or gDNA that made up the material.

The germline gives CDR1 GTSNPN, CDR2 SVGIG (reference sequence). This CDR3 spans 12 amino acids. Trimming pared 1 base from V and 2 bases from J, leaving 3 bases between. The J gene is TRBJ1-3, the V gene TRBV30; D remains unclear. The sample was peripheral blood. This TCR was recovered from a man aged 50-59 years with acute or convalescent COVID-19. CDR3 DNA sequence: TGTGCCTGGAGTGGGCCTGGAAACACCATATATTTT. Protein product: CAWSGPGNTIYF.